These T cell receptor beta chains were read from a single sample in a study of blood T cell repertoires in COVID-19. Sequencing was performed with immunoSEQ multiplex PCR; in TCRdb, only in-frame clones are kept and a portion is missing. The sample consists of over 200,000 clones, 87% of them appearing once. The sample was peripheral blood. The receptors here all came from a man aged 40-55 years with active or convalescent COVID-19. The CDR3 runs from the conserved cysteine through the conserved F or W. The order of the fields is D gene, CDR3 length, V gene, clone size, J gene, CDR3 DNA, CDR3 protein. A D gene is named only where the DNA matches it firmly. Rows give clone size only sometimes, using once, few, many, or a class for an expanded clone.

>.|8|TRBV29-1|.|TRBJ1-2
TGCAGCGTTGGAGGAGACACCTTC
CSVGGDTF
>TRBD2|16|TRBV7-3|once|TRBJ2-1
TGTGCCAGCAGCGGCGGCGGGACTAGCGGGTACAATGAGCAGTTCTTC
CASSGGGTSGYNEQFF
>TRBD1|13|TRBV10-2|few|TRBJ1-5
TGCGCCACCGCCACAGGGGCGGCTCAGCCCCAGCATTTT
CATATGAAQPQHF
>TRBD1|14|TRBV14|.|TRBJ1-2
TGTGCCAGCTCCGGGACAGGGGGCTTCTATGGCTACACCTTC
CASSGTGGFYGYTF
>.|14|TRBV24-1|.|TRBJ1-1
TGTGCCACCAGATACGGGGGGTCGGACACTGAAGCTTTCTTT
CATRYGGSDTEAFF
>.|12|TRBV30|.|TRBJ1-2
TGTGCCTGGTCAGGGGCCTTCTATGGCTACACCTTC
CAWSGAFYGYTF
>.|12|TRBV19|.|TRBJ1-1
TGTGCCAGTAATGAGCCGAACACTGAAGCTTTCTTT
CASNEPNTEAFF
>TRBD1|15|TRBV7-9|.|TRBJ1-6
TGTGCCAGCAGCTTAGTTACAGGGGGGAGCTCACCCCTCCACTTT
CASSLVTGGSSPLHF
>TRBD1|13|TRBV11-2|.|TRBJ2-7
TGTGCCAGCAGCTACGCAGGGGGCTACGAGCAGTACTTC
CASSYAGGYEQYF
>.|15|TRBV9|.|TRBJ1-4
TGTGCCAGCAGCGTAGGGGGGCAGAATAATGAAAAACTGTTTTTT
CASSVGGQNNEKLFF
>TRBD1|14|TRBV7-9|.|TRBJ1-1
TGTGCCAGCAGCAGTCAGGGGGCGAACACTGAAGCTTTCTTT
CASSSQGANTEAFF
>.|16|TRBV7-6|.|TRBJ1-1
TGTGCCAGCAGCTTATCTTTGGCGGGGACCTACACTGAAGCTTTCTTT
CASSLSLAGTYTEAFF
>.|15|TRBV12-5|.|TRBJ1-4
TGTGCTAGTGGCTCCTCACAGGGTGTCGCTGAAAAACTGTTTTTT
CASGSSQGVAEKLFF
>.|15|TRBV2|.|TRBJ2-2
TGTGCCAGCAGGGCCCCCTTCCCGCTGACCGGGGAGCTGTTTTTT
CASRAPFPLTGELFF
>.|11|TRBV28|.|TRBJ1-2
TGTGCCAGCAGTTTTCACTTTGGCTACACCTTC
CASSFHFGYTF
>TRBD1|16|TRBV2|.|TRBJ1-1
TGTGCCAGCAGCCCAAACAGGGGGCTGGTTAATGGTGAAGCTTTCTTT
CASSPNRGLVNGEAFF
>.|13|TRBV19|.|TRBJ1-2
TGTGCCAGTAGTCTGGACAGCTCCTATGGCTACACCTTC
CASSLDSSYGYTF
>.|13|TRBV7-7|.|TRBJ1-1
TGTGCCAGCAGCTCGACATACAACACTGAAGCTTTCTTT
CASSSTYNTEAFF
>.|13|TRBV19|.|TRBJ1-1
TGTGCCAGTAGTTGGGTGGGGCGAACTGAAGCTTTCTTT
CASSWVGRTEAFF
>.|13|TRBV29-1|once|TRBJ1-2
TGCAGCGTTCCCAGGGTAGGGAACTATGGCTACACCTTC
CSVPRVGNYGYTF
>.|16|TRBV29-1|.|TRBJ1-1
TGCAGCGTTGAAGATGGAGGAGCGAACGTGAACACTGAAGCTTTCTTT
CSVEDGGANVNTEAFF
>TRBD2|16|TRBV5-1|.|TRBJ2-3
TGCGCCAGCAGCTTCTCGGCTAGCGGGGCGTCAGATACGCAGTATTTT
CASSFSASGASDTQYF
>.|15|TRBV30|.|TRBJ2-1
TGTGCCTGGAGTGTTTCAGCGGGCCCATACAATGAGCAGTTCTTC
CAWSVSAGPYNEQFF
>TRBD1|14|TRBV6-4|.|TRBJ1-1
TGTGCCAGCAGTGACTCGAACAGGGGCACTGAAGCTTTCTTT
CASSDSNRGTEAFF
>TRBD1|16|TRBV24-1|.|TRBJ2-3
TGTGCCACCAGTGAAGCCGGGACAGGGGTTGAAGATACGCAGTATTTT
CATSEAGTGVEDTQYF
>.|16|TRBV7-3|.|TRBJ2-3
TGTGCCAGCAGCTCCTCTAGTTACCGGCTTACAGATACGCAGTATTTT
CASSSSSYRLTDTQYF
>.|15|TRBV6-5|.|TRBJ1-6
TGTGCCAGCAGCCCCTCCGGGGGACGTAATTCACCCCTCCACTTT
CASSPSGGRNSPLHF
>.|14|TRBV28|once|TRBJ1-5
TGTGCCAGCAGGCCGGGGGGTGGGGGTCAGCCCCAGCATTTT
CASRPGGGGQPQHF
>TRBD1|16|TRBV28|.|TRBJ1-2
TGTGCCAGCAGTTTAAAGCTCGTAGGGCAGGGGGATGGCTACACCTTC
CASSLKLVGQGDGYTF
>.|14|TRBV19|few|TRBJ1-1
TGTGCCAGTAGTAACTGGGGCTGGGACACTGAAGCTTTCTTT
CASSNWGWDTEAFF
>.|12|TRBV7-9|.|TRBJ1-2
TGTGCCAGCAGCTTAACGGGCTATGGCTACACCTTC
CASSLTGYGYTF
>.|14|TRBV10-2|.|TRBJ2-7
TGCGCCAGCAGTGAGGACAGCTTTTTCTACGAGCAGTACTTC
CASSEDSFFYEQYF
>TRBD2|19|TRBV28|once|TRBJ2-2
TGTGCCAGCAGTTTATTTCTTGGACGGGGGACTAGGTACACCGGGGAGCTGTTTTTT
CASSLFLGRGTRYTGELFF
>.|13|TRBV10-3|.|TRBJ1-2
TGTGCCATCAGTGAGGCAGGGGACTATGGCTACACCTTC
CAISEAGDYGYTF
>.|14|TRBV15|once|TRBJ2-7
TGTGCCACCAGCAGAGAGAGGGCAGTCTACGAGCAGTACTTC
CATSRERAVYEQYF
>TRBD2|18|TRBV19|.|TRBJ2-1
TGTGCCAGTAGTATAGGGCCCGCCGGCCTAGCGGGCCACAATGAGCAGTTCTTC
CASSIGPAGLAGHNEQFF
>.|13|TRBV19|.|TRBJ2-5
TGTGCCAGTAGTAGTTGGGAGAAGGAGACCCAGTACTTC
CASSSWEKETQYF
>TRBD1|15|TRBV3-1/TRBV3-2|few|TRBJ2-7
TGTGCCAGCAGCCGTGCCGGGACAGGGACCTACGAGCAGTACTTC
CASSRAGTGTYEQYF
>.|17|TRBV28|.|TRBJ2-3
TGTGCCAGCAGTTCCCCGGGAGACAGAAGGGGCGCAGATACGCAGTATTTT
CASSSPGDRRGADTQYF
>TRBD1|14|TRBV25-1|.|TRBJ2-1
TGTGCCAGCAGTGGCGGGGACAGGGACAATGAGCAGTTCTTC
CASSGGDRDNEQFF
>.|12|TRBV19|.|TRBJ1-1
TGTGCCAGTAGTATGGGACAATCAGACGCTTTCTTT
CASSMGQSDAFF
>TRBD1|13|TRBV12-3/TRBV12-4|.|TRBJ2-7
TGTGCCAGCAGTTTGACAGGGTCCTACGAGCAGTACTTC
CASSLTGSYEQYF
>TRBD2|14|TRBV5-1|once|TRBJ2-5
TGCGCCAGCAGCTCCTACCCGGGGGGGGAGACCCAGTACTTC
CASSSYPGGETQYF
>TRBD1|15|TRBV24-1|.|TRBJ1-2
TGTGCCACCAGTGATTCACAGGGGGCTGACTATGGCTACACCTTC
CATSDSQGADYGYTF
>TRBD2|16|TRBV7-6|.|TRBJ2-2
TGTGCCAGCACCTTGGGCGGGGGGGCGAACACCGGGGAGCTGTTTTTT
CASTLGGGANTGELFF
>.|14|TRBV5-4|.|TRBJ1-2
TGTGCCAGCAGCTCCCGGATACTTGCGGATGGCTACACCTTC
CASSSRILADGYTF
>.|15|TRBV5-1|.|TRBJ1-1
TGCGCCAGCAGCCGTACGGGACAAGGGGCCGCTGAAGCTTTCTTT
CASSRTGQGAAEAFF
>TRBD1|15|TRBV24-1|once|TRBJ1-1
TGTGCCACCAGTGATATGACAGGGGGCGAAACTGAAGCTTTCTTT
CATSDMTGGETEAFF
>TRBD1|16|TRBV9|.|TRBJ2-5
TGTGCCAGCAGCGCCGGACAGGGGGCTAGTGGAGAGACCCAGTACTTC
CASSAGQGASGETQYF
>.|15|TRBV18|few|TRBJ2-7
TGTGCCAGCTCACGTGACCGGACACAACTTTACGAGCAGTACTTC
CASSRDRTQLYEQYF
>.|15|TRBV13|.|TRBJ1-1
TGTGCCAGCAGCTTAATCACAGGTATGAACACTGAAGCTTTCTTT
CASSLITGMNTEAFF
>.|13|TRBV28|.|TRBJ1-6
TGTGCCAGCAGTTTCCGGGGAACTTCACCCCTCCACTTT
CASSFRGTSPLHF
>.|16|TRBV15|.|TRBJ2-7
TGTGCCACCAGCATTTTCGGCGGGACGGTCAGCTACGAGCAGTACTTC
CATSIFGGTVSYEQYF
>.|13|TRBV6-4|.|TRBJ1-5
TGTGCCACCTCTATGGGAGGGGGAAGGCCCCAGCATTTT
CATSMGGGRPQHF
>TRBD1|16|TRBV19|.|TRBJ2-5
TGTGCCAGTAGACTTGACAGGGGGGATGTACGAGAGACCCAGTACTTC
CASRLDRGDVRETQYF
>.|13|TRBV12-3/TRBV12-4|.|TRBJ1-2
TGTGCCAGCAGTACCCTTAAAGCCTATGGCTACACCTTC
CASSTLKAYGYTF
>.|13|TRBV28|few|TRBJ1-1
TGTGCCAGCAGTTCCTCCGTGAACACTGAAGCTTTCTTT
CASSSSVNTEAFF
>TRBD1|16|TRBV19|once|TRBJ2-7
TGTGCCAGTAGTCCGGGACAGGGTAGGGTGAGTCACGAGCAGTACTTC
CASSPGQGRVSHEQYF
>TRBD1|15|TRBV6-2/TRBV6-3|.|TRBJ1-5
TGTGCCAGCAGTTCGACAGGGAGCGGCAATCAGCCCCAGCATTTT
CASSSTGSGNQPQHF
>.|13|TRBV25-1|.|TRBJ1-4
TGTGCCAGCAGGGACCCGCAGGGCGGAAAACTGTTTTTT
CASRDPQGGKLFF